Sequencing of this T cell receptor beta chain was carried out in a study of cytomegalovirus exposure and HLA in healthy donors. Study summary: Across 300 to 400 genotyped donors, roughly 85% landed in the Caucasian-associated ancestry cluster.

Study conclusions and caveats: Exclusion applied to some V segments, including TRBV6-2 and TRBV6-3, as they were indistinguishable.

A note on this clone: Its antigen is currently unknown.

PCR primers comprised 60 Vbeta and 13 Jbeta primers. The repertoire was sequenced with immunoSEQ multiplex PCR; TCRdb's copy has only in-frame clones and lacks some. The sample shows 30,000 to 40,000 clones, and 7% to 9.5% sits with its ten largest clones. The CDR3 runs to 16 residues. With 0 bases removed from V and 2 bases from J, the gap between germline ends came to 11 bases. In germline, CDR1 is SEHNR, CDR2 FQNEAQ (reference sequence). The TCR sequence derives from a man aged 35 to 55 in good health and CMV-seropositive. The sequenced sample was PBMCs. The chain employs TRBV7-9 and TRBJ1-3; D possibly corresponds to TRBD1 (6 bases). The CDR3 sequence is CASSLASAGAGNTIYF. The CDR3 DNA follows: TGTGCCAGCAGCTTAGCGTCAGCAGGGGCTGGAAACACCATATATTTT. The full variable domain, in which reference TRBV7-9 and TRBJ1-3 provide the parts outside the CDR3, is DTGVSQNPRHKITKRGQNVTFRCDPISEHNRLYWYRQTLGQGPEFLTYFQNEAQLEKSRLLSDRFSAERPKGSFSTLEIQRTEQGDSAMYLCASSLASAGAGNTIYFGEGSWLTVV.